The rows below give T cell receptor beta chains drawn from one sample of a study of OX40 agonist ivuxolimab in advanced cancers. TCRdb keeps only in-frame clones here, not all; method: immunoSEQ multiplex PCR. The sample has 28,000 or so clones; around nine tenths are singletons. The specimen comprised CD4+ or CD8+ T cells sorted from blood, sampled in a trial of the OX40 agonist ivuxolimab. The receptor set was obtained from an adult with an advanced solid tumor such as melanoma, head and neck, liver or kidney cancer. Both conserved end residues are part of each CDR3. Fields, in order: CDR3 DNA, CDR3 protein, J gene, clone size, V gene, D gene. A D gene is named only where the DNA matches it firmly. Rows give clone size only sometimes, using once, few, many, or a class for an expanded clone.

DNA: TGCGCCAGCAGCATGGCGGGGATTACCTATGGCTACACCTTC; CDR3: CASSMAGITYGYTF; J: TRBJ1-2; size: -; V: TRBV5-1; D: -
DNA: TGTGCCAGCAGTTACTCGACTCGAAGGGTTAACAATGAGCAGTTCTTC; CDR3: CASSYSTRRVNNEQFF; J: TRBJ2-1; size: -; V: TRBV6-5; D: -
DNA: TGTGCCAGCAGTTTATTTCACTCCTACGAGCAGTACTTC; CDR3: CASSLFHSYEQYF; J: TRBJ2-7; size: once; V: TRBV27; D: -
DNA: TGCGCCAGCAGCCCCCCGCGGGCACCCGAGCAGTACTTC; CDR3: CASSPPRAPEQYF; J: TRBJ2-7; size: -; V: TRBV5-1; D: -
DNA: TGTGCCAGCAGTCCCTCGGGGGCGGGTGAAAAACTGTTTTTT; CDR3: CASSPSGAGEKLFF; J: TRBJ1-4; size: -; V: TRBV27; D: -
DNA: TGTGCCAGCAGCGTAGGAGGCGGGACGCTTTTCAAACCAACGGGTGGCTACACCTTC; CDR3: CASSVGGGTLFKPTGGYTF; J: TRBJ1-2; size: -; V: TRBV9; D: -
DNA: TGCGCCAGCAGCCAAGTAAGCGGGTTCTCCGGGGAGCTGTTTTTT; CDR3: CASSQVSGFSGELFF; J: TRBJ2-2; size: -; V: TRBV4-1; D: -
DNA: TGTGCCAGTAGTTCTGGGGTGGTCTTCAATGAGCAGTTCTTC; CDR3: CASSSGVVFNEQFF; J: TRBJ2-1; size: -; V: TRBV19; D: -
DNA: TGTGCTAGCAGTTGGGGCCCAACAGTACATTACACTGAAGCTTTCTTT; CDR3: CASSWGPTVHYTEAFF; J: TRBJ1-1; size: -; V: TRBV27; D: -
DNA: TGTGCCAGCAGTCCTACGGGACTAGCGTCCCACAATGAGCAGTTCTTC; CDR3: CASSPTGLASHNEQFF; J: TRBJ2-1; size: once; V: TRBV28; D: TRBD2
DNA: TGTGCCAGCAGCTTAGGGACTAGCTACGAGCAGTACTTC; CDR3: CASSLGTSYEQYF; J: TRBJ2-7; size: -; V: TRBV11-2; D: TRBD2
DNA: TGTGCCAGCAGCCTGAGGGGAGGGGACAGCTCCTACGAGCAGTACTTC; CDR3: CASSLRGGDSSYEQYF; J: TRBJ2-7; size: many; V: TRBV4-2; D: -
DNA: TGTGCCAGCAGCCTCGAAGGACTAGCGGGTGACCTCACAGATACGCAGTATTTT; CDR3: CASSLEGLAGDLTDTQYF; J: TRBJ2-3; size: -; V: TRBV7-9; D: TRBD2
DNA: TGTGCCAGCAGCGTTTATCCTGTTGAGCGGGACCTCACGTGGAATGAGCAGTTCTTC; CDR3: CASSVYPVERDLTWNEQFF; J: TRBJ2-1; size: -; V: TRBV9; D: TRBD2
DNA: TGTGCCAGCAGCTTAGTGCTCGGGGCACCCGGGGCCAACGTCCTGACTTTC; CDR3: CASSLVLGAPGANVLTF; J: TRBJ2-6; size: once; V: TRBV7-2; D: -
DNA: TGTGCCAACAGCCCACAGATCCACTATGGCTACACCTTC; CDR3: CANSPQIHYGYTF; J: TRBJ1-2; size: -; V: TRBV6-5; D: -
DNA: TGTGCCAGCAGTTTAGCGGTGGGCCGGGTTACTGAAAAACTGTTTTTT; CDR3: CASSLAVGRVTEKLFF; J: TRBJ1-4; size: -; V: TRBV28; D: -
DNA: TGTGCCAGCAGTTACTCGCCCGGCAGGGGGCCATACGAGCAGTACTTC; CDR3: CASSYSPGRGPYEQYF; J: TRBJ2-7; size: -; V: TRBV6-5; D: TRBD1
DNA: TGTGCCAGCAGCGTAGTCGGGACTACCTCCTACAATGAGCAGTTCTTC; CDR3: CASSVVGTTSYNEQFF; J: TRBJ2-1; size: -; V: TRBV9; D: TRBD2
DNA: TGCGCCAGCAGCACAACAGAATCTAGCACAGATACGCAGTATTTT; CDR3: CASSTTESSTDTQYF; J: TRBJ2-3; size: -; V: TRBV4-3; D: -
DNA: TGTGCCAGTAGTAACGGGAACACTGAAGCTTTCTTT; CDR3: CASSNGNTEAFF; J: TRBJ1-1; size: -; V: TRBV19; D: -
DNA: TGCGCCAGCAGCCAAAAACCGAATACCTACGAGCAGTACTTC; CDR3: CASSQKPNTYEQYF; J: TRBJ2-7; size: -; V: TRBV4-1; D: -
DNA: TGTGCCAGCAGCCACGGGGGTGAGCAGTTCTTC; CDR3: CASSHGGEQFF; J: TRBJ2-1; size: -; V: TRBV6-6; D: -
DNA: TGTGCCAGCAGCTCTACAGGGGCTGGGGCCAACGTCCTGACTTTC; CDR3: CASSSTGAGANVLTF; J: TRBJ2-6; size: -; V: TRBV9; D: TRBD1
DNA: TGCGCCAGCAGCCTAAACACCGGGGAGCTGTTTTTT; CDR3: CASSLNTGELFF; J: TRBJ2-2; size: -; V: TRBV4-1; D: -
DNA: TGTGCCAGCAGCTTGGGGACAGGGGTATTTCGAGAGACCCAGTACTTC; CDR3: CASSLGTGVFRETQYF; J: TRBJ2-5; size: -; V: TRBV7-9; D: TRBD1
DNA: TGTGCCATCAGTACCACGAGGGACCTCTACAATGAGCAGTTCTTC; CDR3: CAISTTRDLYNEQFF; J: TRBJ2-1; size: -; V: TRBV10-3; D: -
DNA: TGTGCCAGCAGCTTAGTGACAAAAGACTACGAGCAGTACTTC; CDR3: CASSLVTKDYEQYF; J: TRBJ2-7; size: -; V: TRBV5-4; D: -
DNA: TGTGCCAGCAGTGAAGCGTATGGGGGCATAGGCAATCAGCCCCAGCATTTT; CDR3: CASSEAYGGIGNQPQHF; J: TRBJ1-5; size: once; V: TRBV2; D: -
DNA: TGTGCCAGCAGACCAAACAGGGGCGAGCAGTACTTC; CDR3: CASRPNRGEQYF; J: TRBJ2-7; size: -; V: TRBV7-2; D: TRBD1
DNA: TGTGCCAGCAGCCCCACTCCGCCGGGGACTATAAACACCGGGGAGCTGTTTTTT; CDR3: CASSPTPPGTINTGELFF; J: TRBJ2-2; size: -; V: TRBV7-9; D: TRBD2
DNA: TGTGCCAGCAGTAGAGAACAGGCGAACTACAATGAGCAGTTCTTC; CDR3: CASSREQANYNEQFF; J: TRBJ2-1; size: -; V: TRBV6-4; D: -
DNA: TGTGCCAGCAGTGACTCGACAGGGGGCGGCACAGATACGCAGTATTTT; CDR3: CASSDSTGGGTDTQYF; J: TRBJ2-3; size: few; V: TRBV6-4; D: TRBD1
DNA: TGCGCCAGCAGCCAAGCCCTAAATCAGGACGCTTTCTTT; CDR3: CASSQALNQDAFF; J: TRBJ1-1; size: -; V: TRBV4-1; D: -
DNA: TGCAGCGTTGAAGGGACAGGGATCTCCGGGGAGCTGTTTTTT; CDR3: CSVEGTGISGELFF; J: TRBJ2-2; size: -; V: TRBV29-1; D: TRBD1
DNA: TGTGCCAGTAGTATAGCGGCTAGCTCTGGCGAGCAGTACTTC; CDR3: CASSIAASSGEQYF; J: TRBJ2-7; size: -; V: TRBV19; D: -
DNA: TGTGCCAGCAGTGAACGGGTAGTAGCGGGAGGCTACAATGAGCAGTTCTTC; CDR3: CASSERVVAGGYNEQFF; J: TRBJ2-1; size: -; V: TRBV25-1; D: TRBD2
DNA: TGCGCCAGCAGCTACCAGGACAGGGCCTCCTACGAGCAGTACTTC; CDR3: CASSYQDRASYEQYF; J: TRBJ2-7; size: -; V: TRBV23-1; D: TRBD1
DNA: TGTGCCAACCTGGGGACAGGGATAGGGGATACGCAGTATTTT; CDR3: CANLGTGIGDTQYF; J: TRBJ2-3; size: -; V: TRBV2; D: TRBD1
DNA: TGCGCCAGCAGCCAAGAAGTGGGGCATAGCACAGATACGCAGTATTTT; CDR3: CASSQEVGHSTDTQYF; J: TRBJ2-3; size: -; V: TRBV5-5; D: -
DNA: TGTGCCTGGAGTGTGGTGCGGGAGAACACTGAAGCTTTCTTT; CDR3: CAWSVVRENTEAFF; J: TRBJ1-1; size: -; V: TRBV30; D: -